The rows below give T cell receptor beta chains drawn from one sample of a study of beta chain features in type 1 diabetes. The protocol was immunoSEQ multiplex PCR, while the TCRdb copy is restricted to in-frame clones and leaves out a portion. The table has more than 550,000 clones, about 14% seen once; the top ten hold 0.03% to 0.04%. The sequenced sample was naive CD4+ T cells from blood. All receptors derive from a young man with type 1 diabetes. The CDR3 runs from the conserved cysteine through the conserved F or W. The order of the fields is CDR3 DNA, CDR3 protein, J gene, clone size, D gene, V gene. A D gene is named only where the DNA matches it firmly. Size is omitted from some rows. Given values are once, few, many or a class for expanded clones.

TGTGCCAGCAGATCCGCCTACAATGAGCAGTTCTTC	CASRSAYNEQFF	TRBJ2-1	few	NA	TRBV5-4
TGTGCCAGCAGCGCCGGGGGACTCCCCGCGACCTACGAGCAGTACTTC	CASSAGGLPATYEQYF	TRBJ2-7	few	NA	TRBV9
TGTGCCAGCAGCCGGACAGGGCTAAACTATGGCTACACCTTC	CASSRTGLNYGYTF	TRBJ1-2	few	TRBD1	TRBV27
TGTGCCAGCAGCATACCCGGGACTAGCGCCGAGCAGTACTTC	CASSIPGTSAEQYF	TRBJ2-7	NA	TRBD2	TRBV5-4
TGTGCCAGCAGTCCTCTGTACGAGCCCCAGCATTTT	CASSPLYEPQHF	TRBJ1-5	many	NA	TRBV28
TGTGCCAGCAGTGACCGGGGCCTGGACAGGGGTGATGAGCAGTTCTTC	CASSDRGLDRGDEQFF	TRBJ2-1	few	TRBD1	TRBV25-1
TGTGCCTGGAGTGTAGCTAGCGGGGAGCAGTTCTTC	CAWSVASGEQFF	TRBJ2-1	NA	TRBD2	TRBV30
TGTGCCAGCAGCTTAGTCCACCACAATGAGCAGTTCTTC	CASSLVHHNEQFF	TRBJ2-1	few	NA	TRBV7-2
TGTGCCAGCAGCCAAGTGGGTCTAGCAGAAATTGACACAGATACGCAGTATTTT	CASSQVGLAEIDTDTQYF	TRBJ2-3	few	NA	TRBV4-2
TGTGCCACCAGCGTCGCCGGGACAGACCCTTACAATGAGCAGTTCTTC	CATSVAGTDPYNEQFF	TRBJ2-1	few	TRBD1	TRBV15
TGTGCCAGCAGCTTTGGGGACCCTATTTTGGGTCAGCCCCAGCATTTT	CASSFGDPILGQPQHF	TRBJ1-5	NA	NA	TRBV7-2
TGTGCCAGCTCACCACCGAACCGGGACAGGGCCAACTATGGCTACACCTTC	CASSPPNRDRANYGYTF	TRBJ1-2	NA	TRBD1	TRBV18
TGTGCCTGGAACCGGGATCGACTGCAAGAGACCCAGTACTTC	CAWNRDRLQETQYF	TRBJ2-5	few	NA	TRBV30
TGTGCCAGCAGCTGGACCGTCCAGACCCAGTACTTC	CASSWTVQTQYF	TRBJ2-5	NA	NA	TRBV7-9
TGCGCCAGCAGCTTCGACTCGGGCACTGAAGCTTTCTTT	CASSFDSGTEAFF	TRBJ1-1	few	NA	TRBV5-1
TGCAGCGTTGGGGAGGGCAGTCACGGAAACACCATATATTTT	CSVGEGSHGNTIYF	TRBJ1-3	NA	NA	TRBV29-1
TGCGCCAGCAGCATTCAGGGGGCAGTGGAGACCCAGTACTTC	CASSIQGAVETQYF	TRBJ2-5	few	TRBD1	TRBV5-1
TGTGCCAGCAGCTTAAACAGGGTCCGGGAGCAGTACTTC	CASSLNRVREQYF	TRBJ2-7	NA	NA	TRBV7-3
TGTGCCAGCAGCCTAAGAGAGGGACTAGCGGCCTACGAGCAGTACTTC	CASSLREGLAAYEQYF	TRBJ2-7	few	TRBD2	TRBV11-1
TGTGCCAGCAGCTCCCGGGTCACATCGTTGTGGGAGCAGTACTTC	CASSSRVTSLWEQYF	TRBJ2-7	few	NA	TRBV5-6
TGTGCCAGCGAAGAGGCGGGACTAGCCAAAAACATTCAGTACTTC	CASEEAGLAKNIQYF	TRBJ2-4	few	NA	TRBV6-6
TGTGCCAGCAACTTAAGGGACGGAAATTACGAGCAGTACTTC	CASNLRDGNYEQYF	TRBJ2-7	NA	NA	TRBV7-9
TGTGCCAGCAGCTTAGTTGAAGGATACTACAATGAGCAGTTCTTC	CASSLVEGYYNEQFF	TRBJ2-1	NA	NA	TRBV7-2
TGTGCCAGCAGCCAAGCCAGCTCTCTCCTTTACTTC	CASSQASSLLYF	TRBJ2-7	NA	NA	TRBV14
TGTGCCAGCAGCCCCGAAGGGGATTCGGGGAAACTGTTTTTT	CASSPEGDSGKLFF	TRBJ1-4	few	NA	TRBV9
TGTGCCATCATGGGTAATGAGCAGTTCTTC	CAIMGNEQFF	TRBJ2-1	few	NA	TRBV10-3
TGTGCCTGGAGTGTAGGAGCTCTGGGATCACCCCTCCACTTT	CAWSVGALGSPLHF	TRBJ1-6	few	NA	TRBV30
TGCACCAGAGGAAGGGGGGCCACTGAAGCTTTCTTT	CTRGRGATEAFF	TRBJ1-1	NA	NA	TRBV1
TGTGCCAGCAGCTCCAGGGGGACAGGGGGGATCACTGAAGCTTTCTTT	CASSSRGTGGITEAFF	TRBJ1-1	few	TRBD1	TRBV7-9
TGTGCCTGGAGTGTACCCCTTAGCGGGAGGGCCACAGTGGATGAGCAGTTCTTC	CAWSVPLSGRATVDEQFF	TRBJ2-1	NA	TRBD2	TRBV30
TGTGCCAGCAGTGGGAGGACAGGCCCTAATGAAAAACTGTTTTTT	CASSGRTGPNEKLFF	TRBJ1-4	NA	TRBD1	TRBV2
TGTGCCTGGAGCCACTTAGTGACATTTGAGCAGTACTTC	CAWSHLVTFEQYF	TRBJ2-7	NA	NA	TRBV30
TGTGCCAGCAGTGAGGAGCGGTCTAGAGGTCCCTACAATGAGCAGTTCTTC	CASSEERSRGPYNEQFF	TRBJ2-1	NA	NA	TRBV6-1
TGTGCCAGCAGTTTCGACAGACGTGCAACTAATGAAAAACTGTTTTTT	CASSFDRRATNEKLFF	TRBJ1-4	once	NA	TRBV6-5
TGTGCCAGCACCGACAACAGGGGGATCGCTGGCTACACCTTC	CASTDNRGIAGYTF	TRBJ1-2	NA	TRBD1	TRBV9
TGTGCCAGCAGTCTACAGGGACTCTATGGCTACACCTTC	CASSLQGLYGYTF	TRBJ1-2	few	NA	TRBV7-6
TGTGCCAGCACCAGGCGCACCAATGAAAAACTGTTTTTT	CASTRRTNEKLFF	TRBJ1-4	NA	NA	TRBV11-2
TGCAGCGGTGCGGTTAATGAAAAACTGTTTTTT	CSGAVNEKLFF	TRBJ1-4	few	NA	TRBV29-1
TGTGCCTGGAGAAACCTCATGAACACTGAAGCTTTCTTT	CAWRNLMNTEAFF	TRBJ1-1	few	NA	TRBV30
TGTGCCATCAGTGAGGAAAGGACTAGCGGGGGCCCTCAAGAGACCCAGTACTTC	CAISEERTSGGPQETQYF	TRBJ2-5	NA	TRBD2	TRBV10-3
TGTGCCAGTAGTGTGGGACTAGCGAGCTCCTACAATGAGCAGTTCTTC	CASSVGLASSYNEQFF	TRBJ2-1	few	TRBD2	TRBV19
TGTGCAACGGGACTCACAGATACGCAGTATTTT	CATGLTDTQYF	TRBJ2-3	NA	NA	TRBV30
TGTGCCTGGAGCCCCCGAGAGACCCAGTACTTC	CAWSPRETQYF	TRBJ2-5	few	NA	TRBV30
TGTGCCACCCTTCGGACGTTAGGATCACCCCTCCACTTT	CATLRTLGSPLHF	TRBJ1-6	NA	NA	TRBV2
TGCAGCGTACGGGTCTTAGGTCAGCCCCAGCATTTT	CSVRVLGQPQHF	TRBJ1-5	few	NA	TRBV29-1
TGTGCCTGGAATCCCGGGACCTCACCTTCCTACGAGCAGTACTTC	CAWNPGTSPSYEQYF	TRBJ2-7	few	NA	TRBV30
TGTGCCAGCAGTAGTCAGTACTTC	CASSSQYF	TRBJ2-4	few	NA	TRBV2
TGTGCCAGCAGCTTAGAGATGGGGCGCCGCAATCAGCCCCAGCATTTT	CASSLEMGRRNQPQHF	TRBJ1-5	few	NA	TRBV7-2
TGTGCCAGCAGTGAATTAGCGGCCGGAACCTACAATGAGCAGTTCTTC	CASSELAAGTYNEQFF	TRBJ2-1	few	NA	TRBV25-1
TGTGCCAGCACCCGTTATGGGAGGGTGATGGGCACAGATACGCAGTATTTT	CASTRYGRVMGTDTQYF	TRBJ2-3	NA	TRBD2	TRBV7-2
TGTGCCAGCAGCCCCAGGGGGGGAGAGACCCAGTACTTC	CASSPRGGETQYF	TRBJ2-5	few	NA	TRBV7-2
TGTGCCAGCAGCCCTCGGACGGGGCCTAGCACAGATACGCAGTATTTT	CASSPRTGPSTDTQYF	TRBJ2-3	NA	NA	TRBV9
TGTGCCAGCTCACCGGACAGCCGAAGGAACTATGGCTACACCTTC	CASSPDSRRNYGYTF	TRBJ1-2	NA	NA	TRBV18
TGTGCCAGCTCACTTCCGGGTTTCAAAGAGACCCAGTACTTC	CASSLPGFKETQYF	TRBJ2-5	NA	NA	TRBV18